This T cell receptor beta chain was retrieved from a study of cytomegalovirus exposure and HLA in healthy donors. About this clone: The antigen remains unidentified.

Assay: immunoSEQ multiplex PCR; the TCRdb copy retains only in-frame clones and omits some. The sample yields approximately 230,000 clones, roughly 87% seen once. Trimming shortened V by 4 bases and J by 4 bases, and 11 bases separated the two germline ends. There are 13 residues in the CDR3. Per germline, CDR1 SGHNT and CDR2 YYREEE (reference sequence). Study-level results: Some public TCRs appeared in many individuals, while most sequences were rare. The listing of 150 to 200 TCR beta chains classed them as cytomegalovirus-associated.

What was sequenced was PBMCs. This TCR derives from a man in his late teens or twenties in good health and CMV-seropositive. The rearrangement joins TRBV5-4 to TRBJ1-2; D is perhaps TRBD1 (5 bases). CDR3 DNA: TGTGCCAGCAGCCTGCGGGGGGTCTATGGCTACACCTTC. Translated, it gives CASSLRGVYGYTF.